The 23 T cell receptor beta chains in this list originate from one sample, sequenced in a study of regulatory T cells in long-lasting Graves disease (dated by TCRdb to about 2021). The time point label on this specimen signifies: newly diagnosed GD, antithyroid drugs for less than 3 months. For both TCR sequencing and RNA sequencing, RNA was extracted from PBMCs in TRIzol. Receptor amplification or capture employed multiplex PCR. Instrument on record: Illumina HiSeq 4000. TCR beta libraries were built with iRepertoire HTBI primers and Arm-PCR amplification of CDR3 regions. In TCRdb, the public reads were trimmed at Q25 with fastp and aligned with MiXCR, with productive beta chains retained. One record per CDR3 amino acid sequence lists the most common genes and DNA. For this sample there are 560,000 or so distinct CDR3 sequences; 15% to 20% appear just once. The top ten clonotypes cover 12% of the sample.

These sequences were also reported in another study, on T cells in Graves' hyperthyroidism and ophthalmopathy.

The material was peripheral blood mononuclear cells (PBMCs), obtained at new diagnosis, from a patient treated with antithyroid drugs. The source of these receptors is a man aged 18-30 years with Graves disease. Donor details come from another sample of the same person, matched by shared clones.

Many counts were recorded for this clonotype. The chain combines TRBV28 with TRBJ2-7; TRBD1 is a possible D gene (6 bases). Trimming left V 8 bases short and J 3 bases short, with 20 bases between. CDR1 MDHEN and CDR2 SYDVKM come from the germline V gene. The CDR3 covers 15 residues. The DNA of the CDR3 is TGTGCCAGCGGTTATTCTACCGGCAGGGGCTACGAGCAGTACTTC. Translating gives CASGYSTGRGYEQYF.

In its sample, this clonotype was seen many times. V usage is TRBV20-1 and J usage is TRBJ2-7, with 9 nucleotides matching TRBD1. Looked up from germline, CDR1 is DFQATT and CDR2 is SNEGSKA (reference sequence). The ends lost 7 bases at V and 3 bases at J; junction bases unmatched: 1. This CDR3 contains 11 residues. CDR3 residues: CSGQGDYEQYF. The CDR3 nucleotides read TGCAGTGGACAGGGGGACTACGAGCAGTACTTC.

This clonotype has only a few counts. The gene calls are TRBV15 and TRBJ1-1; possible D gene TRBD1, 5 bases. Trimming cost V 1 base and J 1 base, with 25 bases left between them. The V gene's germline CDR1 is LNHNV and CDR2 YYDKDF (reference sequence). The CDR3 is made up of 20 amino acids. The CDR3 spells CATSRVGFWTSDTRNTEAFF. CDR3 nucleotides: TGTGCCACCAGCAGAGTGGGTTTTTGGACATCTGATACAAGGAACACTGAAGCTTTCTTT.

In its sample, this clonotype was seen many times. This rearrangement joins TRBV30 to TRBJ2-2; tentative D call: TRBD2 (6 bases). This CDR3 contains 14 residues. The V and J ends lost 4 bases and 2 bases respectively, with 11 bases between them. Looked up from germline, CDR1 is GTSNPN and CDR2 is SVGIG (reference sequence). In DNA form, the CDR3 reads TGTGCCTGGAAACCGGGAGTCAACACCGGGGAGCTGTTTTTT. Encoded protein: CAWKPGVNTGELFF. Based on the CDR3 plus reference TRBV30 and TRBJ2-2, the full variable domain is SQTIHQWPATLVQPVGSPLSLECTVEGTSNPNLYWYRQAAGRGLQLLFYSVGIGQISSEVPQNLSASRPQDRQFILSSKKLLLSDSGFYLCAWKPGVNTGELFFGEGSRLTVL.

This chain links TRBV19 with TRBJ2-1; no firm D call. The CDR3 is 15 residues long. With 5 bases removed from V and 0 bases from J, the gap between germline ends came to 11 bases. CDR1 and CDR2 from the germline V gene are LNHDA and SQIVND (reference sequence). In nucleotides, the CDR3 is TGTGCCAGTAGTTCGGACCATAGCTCCTACAATGAGCAGTTCTTC. Protein: CASSSDHSSYNEQFF. Drawing the rest from reference TRBV19 and TRBJ2-1, the complete variable domain is DGGITQSPKYLFRKEGQNVTLSCEQNLNHDAMYWYRQDPGQGLRLIYYSQIVNDFQKGDIAEGYSVSREKKESFPLTVTSAQKNPTAFYLCASSSDHSSYNEQFFGPGTRLTVL.

The chain uses TRBV2 and TRBJ2-7; possible D gene TRBD2, 5 bases. CDR1 and CDR2 from the germline V gene are SNHLY and FYNNEI. This CDR3 contains 12 residues. V lost 3 bases and J lost 7, with 10 bases in between. The CDR3 nucleotides read TGTGCCAGCAGTGACGAGGAGGAGGAGCAGTACTTC. It is translated as CASSDEEEEQYF. Filled out from reference TRBV2 and TRBJ2-7, the complete variable domain reads EPEVTQTPSHQVTQMGQEVILRCVPISNHLYFYWYRQILGQKVEFLVSFYNNEISEKSEIFDDQFSVERPDGSNFTLKIRSTKLEDSAMYFCASSDEEEEQYFGPGTRLTVT.

The V call is TRBV5-8, the J call TRBJ1-5, with 7 positions matching TRBD1. J lost 5 bases, V lost 4 bases, and 6 bases had no gene match. CDR3 length: 14 amino acids. Germline loops: CDR1 SGHTS, CDR2 YDEGEE. The DNA of the CDR3 is TGTGCCAGCAGCCTCCTCAGGGGGGATCAGCCCCAGCATTTT. Its translation is CASSLLRGDQPQHF.

This clonotype showed up many times. The chain links TRBV20-1 to TRBJ2-1, with TRBD2 matching 10 bases. V lost 0 bases, J lost 12 bases, and 14 bases stayed unmatched. The CDR3 covers 16 residues. The germline gives CDR1 DFQATT, CDR2 SNEGSKA (reference sequence). The CDR3 is CSARDGGGLALLGQFF. The CDR3 DNA reads TGCAGTGCTAGAGACGGGGGGGGACTAGCGCTTTTAGGGCAGTTCTTC.

This clonotype came up a few times. This chain uses TRBV29-1 with TRBJ2-7, with TRBD1 matching over 9 bases. CDR1 and CDR2 (germline): SQVTM, ANQGSEA. There are 14 residues in the CDR3. The V segment lost 3 bases and the J segment 2 bases; nucleotides outside the gene matches: 5. Written as DNA, the CDR3 is TGCAGCGTTGACGCGGACAGGGGACCCTACGAGCAGTACTTC. Its protein is CSVDADRGPYEQYF.

V and J are TRBV5-1 and TRBJ1-4; TRBD1 aligns across 8 bases. The CDR3 extends over 15 amino acids. CDR1 is SGHRS and CDR2 is YFSETQ in the germline V gene. V lost 3 bases and J lost 7; bases outside the gene matches: 8. The CDR3 coding sequence is TGCGCCAGCAGCTCGATACAGGGGGAAGGTGAAAAACTGTTTTTT. Amino acid sequence: CASSSIQGEGEKLFF.

This clonotype occurred many times. The rearrangement links TRBV7-9 to TRBJ2-7; 10 bases fit TRBD1. The V and J ends lost 5 bases and 5 bases, in that order; junction bases with no gene match: 12. CDR1 and CDR2 (germline): SEHNR, FQNEAQ (reference sequence). This CDR3 has 16 amino acids. The CDR3 DNA sequence: TGTGCCAGCAGCCCTACCGGGACAGGGGAGGTCCACGAGCAGTACTTC. Translated: CASSPTGTGEVHEQYF.

This clonotype has just a few counts. The V and J genes are TRBV27 and TRBJ2-7, with a tentative D call TRBD2 (5 bases). The germline gives CDR1 MNHEY, CDR2 SMNVEV (reference sequence). Trimming took off 2 bases at V and 2 bases at J, with 10 bases between the two ends. The CDR3 spans 14 residues. The CDR3 loop is CASSLTLGTYEQYF. CDR3 DNA sequence: TGTGCCAGCAGTTTAACACTAGGAACCTACGAGCAGTACTTC.

This clonotype came up many times. The chain couples TRBV7-9 to TRBJ2-1, with D possibly TRBD1 on 6 matching bases. Germline V gene lookup returns CDR1 SEHNR and CDR2 FQNEAQ (reference sequence). The CDR3 has 15 residues. V lost 5 bases to trimming and J lost 3 bases, with 14 bases between them. The CDR3 spells CASSPVQGLYNEQFF. CDR3 DNA: TGTGCCAGCAGCCCCGTGCAGGGGCTCTACAATGAGCAGTTCTTC.

This clonotype came up many times. The chain uses TRBV12-3 or TRBV12-4 and TRBJ2-3; 8 nucleotides match TRBD2. Losses at the gene ends were 4 bases for V and 2 bases for J; bases not matched to a gene: 14. There are 18 residues in the CDR3. The CDR3 loop is CASSSGRGGVGSTDTQYF. As DNA, the CDR3 is TGTGCCAGCAGTTCAGGCCGGGGGGGAGTTGGGTCCACAGATACGCAGTATTTT.

This clonotype was detected many times. J is TRBJ1-6 and V is TRBV5-1; 9 positions match TRBD1. Germline V gene sequence: CDR1 SGHRS, CDR2 YFSETQ. The CDR3 covers 16 residues. V trimming: 5 bases; J trimming: 0 bases; junction bases outside the gene matches: 3. CDR3 region: CASRLTGGSYNSPLHF. CDR3 in DNA: TGCGCCAGCAGACTGACAGGGGGCTCCTATAATTCACCCCTCCACTTT.

In this sample, this clonotype turned up many times. V and J are TRBV3-1 and TRBJ2-2, with 10 positions matching TRBD2. V gave up 4 bases and J gave up 0 bases; unmatched junction bases: 8. Per germline, CDR1 LGHDT and CDR2 YNNKEL (reference sequence). The CDR3 totals 18 residues. The CDR3 DNA is TGTGCCAGCAGCCCTAGAGTGACTAGCGGGCCGAACACCGGGGAGCTGTTTTTT. It encodes CASSPRVTSGPNTGELFF.

This clonotype was picked up many times. The chain is built from TRBV5-1 and TRBJ2-6; no clear D. The ends were cut back, 4 bases at V and 2 bases at J, with 10 bases in the middle. The CDR3 extends over 15 amino acids. Germline V gene sequence: CDR1 SGHRS, CDR2 YFSETQ. The CDR3 region has the DNA TGCGCCAGCAGCGCCGTATCAACTGGGGCCAACGTCCTGACTTTC. This codes for CASSAVSTGANVLTF.

This clonotype was observed at least ten times. The chain is built from TRBV12-3 or TRBV12-4 and TRBJ2-7; a weak D match, TRBD1 (5 bases). V was clipped by 6 bases and J by 5 bases, with 17 bases between them. There are 14 residues in the CDR3. The CDR3 region is CASRTAGYGDEQYF. CDR3 DNA sequence: TGTGCCAGCAGAACGGCAGGGTATGGGGACGAGCAGTACTTC.

A few counts support this clonotype. The genes are TRBV7-9 and TRBJ1-1; TRBD1 agrees at 9 bases. In germline, CDR1 is SEHNR, CDR2 FQNEAQ (reference sequence). Trimming at V came to 5 bases and at J to 3 bases, leaving 4 bases not matched to a gene. This CDR3 spans 14 amino acids. CDR3 DNA sequence: TGTGCCAGCAGCCGGGACAGGGAGGACACTGAAGCTTTCTTT. It translates to CASSRDREDTEAFF. Variable domain in full (rest from reference TRBV7-9 and TRBJ1-1): DTGVSQNPRHKITKRGQNVTFRCDPISEHNRLYWYRQTLGQGPEFLTYFQNEAQLEKSRLLSDRFSAERPKGSFSTLEIQRTEQGDSAMYLCASSRDREDTEAFFGQGTRLTVV.

This rearrangement joins TRBV27 to TRBJ1-6, with D perhaps TRBD1 (5 bases). This CDR3 has 13 amino acids. V lost 5 bases, J lost 9 bases, and 11 bases lay in between. Germline V gives CDR1 MNHEY, CDR2 SMNVEV (reference sequence). The CDR3 reads CASSGQGLSPLHF. As DNA, the CDR3 is TGTGCCAGCAGTGGGCAGGGCCTTTCACCCCTCCACTTT.

Many counts were recorded for this clonotype. The V gene is TRBV29-1, the J gene TRBJ2-1, with a possible D match to TRBD2 (6 bases). The germline CDR1 and CDR2 sequences are SQVTM and ANQGSEA. V lost 4 bases and J 6 bases, leaving 19 bases between the germline ends. CDR3 length equals 15 residues. The DNA of the CDR3 is TGCAGCGTTGTGCGCCTAGGAACTAGCTCCAATGAGCAGTTCTTC. It yields the protein CSVVRLGTSSNEQFF.

This sequence joins TRBV10-3 and TRBJ1-6, with D uncertain. CDR3 size: 15 residues. Germline assignment: CDR1 ENHRY and CDR2 SYGVKD. Trimming shortened V by 2 bases and J by 8 bases, and 13 bases separated the two germline ends. In DNA, the CDR3 is TGTGCCATCAGTGAGGACCCTCCGGAGTATTCACCCCTCCACTTT. Residues: CAISEDPPEYSPLHF.

This clonotype was counted at least ten times. The rearrangement links TRBV28 to TRBJ2-3; 8 bases match TRBD1. The length of the CDR3 is 17 residues. V lost 5 bases and J lost 3; bases outside the gene matches: 13. CDR1 is MDHEN and CDR2 is SYDVKM in the germline V gene. The CDR3 here is CASSITRQGRGTDTQYF. CDR3 coding DNA: TGTGCCAGCAGTATCACCCGACAGGGGAGAGGAACAGATACGCAGTATTTT. Combining the CDR3 with reference TRBV28 and TRBJ2-3 gives the whole variable domain DVKVTQSSRYLVKRTGEKVFLECVQDMDHENMFWYRQDPGLGLRLIYFSYDVKMKEKGDIPEGYSVSREKKERFSLILESASTNQTSMYLCASSITRQGRGTDTQYFGPGTRLTVL.